A single sample is the source of the 19 T cell receptor beta chains below, sequenced in a study of T cell responses to AZD1222 COVID-19 vaccine. The method was immunoSEQ multiplex PCR; TCRdb's version includes in-frame clones alone and lacks a portion of them. The sample holds approximately 180,000 clones; 88% are singletons and the top ten take around 26%. The specimen was peripheral blood, collected 28 days after the second AZD1222 dose. These receptors were collected from an adult who received the AZD1222 COVID-19 vaccine.

The chain uses TRBV5-1 and TRBJ2-3, with D perhaps matching TRBD1 or TRBD2 (5 bases each). V lost 1 base and J lost 6, with 9 bases in between. The CDR3 has 13 residues. Germline CDR1 is SGHRS and CDR2 is YFSETQ. CDR3 nucleotide sequence: TGCGCCAGCAGCTTGCCCGGGGACGATACGCAGTATTTT. The encoded protein is CASSLPGDDTQYF.

This clone has a handful of counts. The chain joins TRBV28 to TRBJ2-1; D assignment may be TRBD1 or TRBD2 (5 bases each). Germline V CDR1 and CDR2: MDHEN, SYDVKM. The CDR3 consists of 13 residues. The CDR3 loop is CVSGRSSYNEQFF. The CDR3 DNA reads TGTGTTTCGGGACGGAGCTCCTACAATGAGCAGTTCTTC.

The chain carries TRBV6-5 and TRBJ2-7, with D possibly being TRBD1 or TRBD2 (6 bases each). Germline CDR1 and CDR2: MNHEY and SVGAGI. Trimming shortened V by 0 bases and J by 6 bases, and 12 bases separated the two germline ends. This CDR3 contains 14 residues. The CDR3 region has the DNA TGTGCCAGCAGTTACTCGAAGGGGGGTGCCGAGCAGTACTTC. It translates to CASSYSKGGAEQYF.

V usage is TRBV9 and J usage is TRBJ2-7, with D perhaps matching TRBD1 or TRBD2 (6 bases each). This CDR3 has 16 amino acids. CDR1 is SGDLS, CDR2 YYNGEE, per germline. With 4 bases removed from V and 2 bases from J, the gap between germline ends came to 19 bases. CDR3: CASSPRGDGTPYEQYF. The DNA for the CDR3 is TGTGCCAGCAGCCCGAGGGGGGACGGGACCCCCTACGAGCAGTACTTC.

The chain has TRBV7-2 and TRBJ2-1; TRBD2 is a possible D gene (6 bases). Germline V gene data show CDR1 as SGHTA and CDR2 as FQGNSA. There are 14 residues in the CDR3. The V and J ends lost 5 bases and 9 bases respectively, with 17 bases between them. The DNA of the CDR3 is TGTGCCAGCAGCCGCGAGGGGTACGGGAGTGAGCAGTTCTTC. Encoded protein: CASSREGYGSEQFF.

The chain recombines TRBV4-1 with TRBJ2-1; 12 bases are shared with TRBD2. Germline V gives CDR1 MGHRA, CDR2 YSYEKL. The CDR3 is made up of 16 amino acids. J gave up 8 bases and V 1 base, and 6 bases lay outside the gene matches. CDR3 amino acids: CASSQVASGRAHEQFF. CDR3 DNA sequence: TGCGCCAGCAGCCAAGTAGCTAGCGGGAGGGCCCATGAGCAGTTCTTC.

The CDR3 region has the DNA TGTGCCAGCAGTCAGGGGGTTAGCTACGAGCAGTACTTC. Amino acids: CASSQGVSYEQYF. The chain has TRBV28 and TRBJ2-7; 7 nucleotides line up with TRBD1. The ends lost 5 bases at V and 3 bases at J; junction bases unmatched: 4. This CDR3 comprises 13 residues. CDR1 is MDHEN, CDR2 SYDVKM, per germline. The full variable domain, in which reference TRBV28 and TRBJ2-7 provide the parts outside the CDR3, is DVKVTQSSRYLVKRTGEKVFLECVQDMDHENMFWYRQDPGLGLRLIYFSYDVKMKEKGDIPEGYSVSREKKERFSLILESASTNQTSMYLCASSQGVSYEQYFGPGTRLTVT.

The gene calls are TRBV14 and TRBJ2-4, with D uncertain. The CDR3 totals 14 residues. Looked up from germline, CDR1 is SGHDN and CDR2 is FVKESK. V was clipped by 3 bases and J by 0 bases, with 6 bases between them. This chain's CDR3 is CASSQVVAKNIQYF. The CDR3 coding sequence is TGTGCCAGCAGCCAGGTAGTAGCCAAAAACATTCAGTACTTC.

This clone occurred once. The V call is TRBV27, the J call TRBJ1-1, with 8 nucleotides matching TRBD1. Trimming removed 2 bases from V and 4 bases from J; junction bases left unmatched: 6. The CDR3 is 15 residues long. Germline-derived CDR1 and CDR2 are MNHEY and SMNVEV (reference sequence). The CDR3 is CASSLAYRGSTEAFF. The CDR3 coding sequence is TGTGCCAGCAGTTTAGCCTACAGGGGGAGCACTGAAGCTTTCTTT.

This chain joins TRBV27 and TRBJ2-7; TRBD1 matches at 10 bases. The CDR3 is 16 amino acids. The ends lost 3 bases at V and 2 bases at J; junction bases unmatched: 7. The germline CDR1 and CDR2 sequences are MNHEY and SMNVEV (reference sequence). The CDR3 protein is CASSFRTTGGPYEQYF. The CDR3 DNA follows: TGTGCCAGCAGTTTCCGAACGACAGGGGGCCCCTACGAGCAGTACTTC.

The V and J genes are TRBV2 and TRBJ1-2, with a weak D call TRBD1 (6 bases). This CDR3 region has 15 residues. Germline V gives CDR1 SNHLY, CDR2 FYNNEI. Trimming shortened V by 4 bases and J by 4 bases, and 16 bases separated the two germline ends. The CDR3 reads CASSGGQGFGYGYTF. The CDR3 nucleotides are TGTGCCAGCAGTGGGGGGCAGGGGTTCGGCTATGGCTACACCTTC.

V and J are TRBV10-2 and TRBJ2-1; 10 nucleotides align to TRBD2. J gave up 0 bases and V 0 bases, and 5 bases lay outside the gene matches. The germline V gene has CDR1 WSHSY and CDR2 SAAADI. The CDR3 contains 18 residues. CDR3 in DNA: TGCGCCAGCAGTGAGTCGACTAGCGGGCTGAGCTCCTACAATGAGCAGTTCTTC. Amino acids: CASSESTSGLSSYNEQFF.

The chain employs TRBV9 and TRBJ2-7; either TRBD1 or TRBD2 may fit D (5 bases each). Germline V lookup: CDR1 SGDLS, CDR2 YYNGEE. Between the trimmed V and J ends, which lost 4 bases and 6 bases, there was a span of 20 bases. The CDR3 contains 15 residues. The DNA for the CDR3 is TGTGCCAGCAGCCCTGTCATGGGACCCGGAAGCGAGCAGTACTTC. This gives the protein CASSPVMGPGSEQYF.

The V call is TRBV6-2 or TRBV6-3, the J call TRBJ2-3, with a possible D match to TRBD2 (6 bases). The CDR3 covers 18 residues. Germline lookup yields CDR1 MNHEY and CDR2 SVGEGT. Trimming cost V 0 bases and J 0 bases, with 16 bases left between them. The CDR3 loop reads CASSYSSVAGTSTDTQYF. DNA of the CDR3: TGTGCCAGCAGTTACTCGTCTGTGGCGGGGACTAGCACAGATACGCAGTATTTT.

This clone occurred once. V usage is TRBV5-6 and J usage is TRBJ2-7; D possibly uses TRBD1 or TRBD2 (5 bases each). This CDR3 spans 14 amino acids. Germline V lookup: CDR1 SGHDT, CDR2 YYEEEE. V lost 1 base and J 2 bases, leaving 10 bases between the germline ends. The CDR3 protein is CASSLPGRTYEQYF. The DNA for the CDR3 is TGTGCCAGCAGCTTGCCAGGGAGAACCTACGAGCAGTACTTC.

The chain employs TRBV5-6 and TRBJ2-1, with TRBD2 matching 9 bases. CDR1 and CDR2 (germline): SGHDT, YYEEEE. This CDR3 is built from 15 residues. V lost 2 bases to trimming and J lost 5 bases; unmatched junction nucleotides: 5. This CDR3 reads CASSLGLAGNNEQFF. DNA of the CDR3: TGTGCCAGCAGCTTAGGGCTAGCGGGGAACAATGAGCAGTTCTTC.

V usage is TRBV28 and J usage is TRBJ1-4; D uncertain. Trimming left V 6 bases short and J 6 bases short, with 17 bases between. Per the germline V gene, CDR1 is MDHEN and CDR2 is SYDVKM. The CDR3 is made up of 15 amino acids. As DNA, the CDR3 is TGTGCCAGCAGCCCTACAAGGCTGTGGGATGAAAAACTGTTTTTT. The encoded protein is CASSPTRLWDEKLFF.

The rearrangement links TRBV28 to TRBJ2-1; D is possibly TRBD1 (6 bases). The germline V gene encodes CDR1 MDHEN and CDR2 SYDVKM. The CDR3 length is 16 residues. Trimming shortened V by 7 bases and J by 5 bases, and 21 bases separated the two germline ends. The CDR3 reads CASMGTGHPPHNEQFF. The CDR3, as DNA: TGTGCCAGCATGGGTACGGGACACCCCCCCCACAATGAGCAGTTCTTC.

The chain joins TRBV7-3 to TRBJ2-7; 8 bases line up with TRBD1. V gave up 5 bases and J gave up 5 bases; unmatched junction bases: 14. This CDR3 spans 16 amino acids. CDR1 and CDR2 (germline): SGHTA, FQGTGA. The CDR3 protein is CASSPTSSGGRDEQYF. The CDR3 DNA follows: TGTGCCAGCAGCCCAACCTCCTCAGGGGGCAGGGACGAGCAGTACTTC.